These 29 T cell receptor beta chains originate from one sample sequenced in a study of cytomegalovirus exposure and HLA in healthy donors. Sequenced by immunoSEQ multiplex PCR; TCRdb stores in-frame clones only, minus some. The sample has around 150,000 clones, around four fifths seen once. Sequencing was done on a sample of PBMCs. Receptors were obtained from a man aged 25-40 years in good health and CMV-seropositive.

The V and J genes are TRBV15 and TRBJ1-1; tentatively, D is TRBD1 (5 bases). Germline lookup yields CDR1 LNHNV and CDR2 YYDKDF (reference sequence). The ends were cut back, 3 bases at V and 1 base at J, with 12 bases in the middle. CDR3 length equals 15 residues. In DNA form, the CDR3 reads TGTGCCACCAGCAGTAGGTGGCAGGGGAACACTGAAGCTTTCTTT. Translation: CATSSRWQGNTEAFF. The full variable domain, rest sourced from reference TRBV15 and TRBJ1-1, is DAMVIQNPRYQVTQFGKPVTLSCSQTLNHNVMYWYQQKSSQAPKLLFHYYDKDFNNEADTPDNFQSRRPNTSFCFLDIRSPGLGDTAMYLCATSSRWQGNTEAFFGQGTRLTVV.

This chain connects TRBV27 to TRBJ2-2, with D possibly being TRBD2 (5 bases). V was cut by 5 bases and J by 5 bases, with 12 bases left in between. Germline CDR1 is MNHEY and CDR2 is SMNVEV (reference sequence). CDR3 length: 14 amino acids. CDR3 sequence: CASSQFGRTGELFF. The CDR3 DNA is TGTGCCAGCAGTCAATTTGGGAGAACCGGGGAGCTGTTTTTT.

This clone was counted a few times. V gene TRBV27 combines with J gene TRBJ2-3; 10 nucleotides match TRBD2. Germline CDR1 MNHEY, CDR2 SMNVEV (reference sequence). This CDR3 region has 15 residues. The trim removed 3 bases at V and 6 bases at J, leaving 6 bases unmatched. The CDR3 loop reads CASSLSLAGADTQYF. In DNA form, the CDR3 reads TGTGCCAGCAGTTTGAGTCTAGCGGGGGCGGATACGCAGTATTTT.

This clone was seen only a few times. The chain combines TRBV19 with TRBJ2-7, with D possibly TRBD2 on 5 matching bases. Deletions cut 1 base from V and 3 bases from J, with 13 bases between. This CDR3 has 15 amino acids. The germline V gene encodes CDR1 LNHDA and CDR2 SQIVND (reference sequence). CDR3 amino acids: CASSIGPGGHYEQYF. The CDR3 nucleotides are TGTGCCAGTAGTATAGGTCCCGGAGGTCACTACGAGCAGTACTTC.

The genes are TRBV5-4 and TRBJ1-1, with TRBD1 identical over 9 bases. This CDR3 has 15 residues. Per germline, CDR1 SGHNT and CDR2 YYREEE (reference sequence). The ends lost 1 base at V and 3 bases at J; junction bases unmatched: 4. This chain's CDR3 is CASSLLGQGDTEAFF. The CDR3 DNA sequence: TGTGCCAGCAGCTTGTTGGGACAGGGTGACACTGAAGCTTTCTTT.

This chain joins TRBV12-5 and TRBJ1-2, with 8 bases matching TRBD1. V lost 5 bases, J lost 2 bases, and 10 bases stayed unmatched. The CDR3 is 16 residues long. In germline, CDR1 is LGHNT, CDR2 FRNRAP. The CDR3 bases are TGTGCTAGTGGTCCCCCTCGGACAGGGAAAAACTATGGCTACACCTTC. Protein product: CASGPPRTGKNYGYTF.

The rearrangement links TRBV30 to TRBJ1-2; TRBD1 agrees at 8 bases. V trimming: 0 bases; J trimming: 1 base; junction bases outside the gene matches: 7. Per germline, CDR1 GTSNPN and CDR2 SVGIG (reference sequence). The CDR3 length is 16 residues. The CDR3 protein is CAWSVYGTGDNYGYTF. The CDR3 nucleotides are TGTGCCTGGAGTGTGTATGGGACAGGAGATAACTATGGCTACACCTTC. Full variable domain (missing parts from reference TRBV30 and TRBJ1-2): SQTIHQWPATLVQPVGSPLSLECTVEGTSNPNLYWYRQAAGRGLQLLFYSVGIGQISSEVPQNLSASRPQDRQFILSSKKLLLSDSGFYLCAWSVYGTGDNYGYTFGSGTRLTVV.

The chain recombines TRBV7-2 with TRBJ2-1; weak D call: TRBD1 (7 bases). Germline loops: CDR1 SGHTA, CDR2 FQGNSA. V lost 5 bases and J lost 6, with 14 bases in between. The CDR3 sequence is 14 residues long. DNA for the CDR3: TGTGCCAGCAGCGAATGGCAGGGGGGCAATGAGCAGTTCTTC. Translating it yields CASSEWQGGNEQFF.

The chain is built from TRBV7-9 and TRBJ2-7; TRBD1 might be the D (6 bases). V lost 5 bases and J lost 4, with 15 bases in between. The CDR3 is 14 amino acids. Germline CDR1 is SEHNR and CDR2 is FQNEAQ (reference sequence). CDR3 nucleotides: TGTGCCAGCAGCGTCCGGGACACCCGATACGAGCAGTACTTC. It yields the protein CASSVRDTRYEQYF. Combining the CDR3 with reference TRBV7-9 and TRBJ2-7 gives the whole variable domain DTGVSQNPRHKITKRGQNVTFRCDPISEHNRLYWYRQTLGQGPEFLTYFQNEAQLEKSRLLSDRFSAERPKGSFSTLEIQRTEQGDSAMYLCASSVRDTRYEQYFGPGTRLTVT.

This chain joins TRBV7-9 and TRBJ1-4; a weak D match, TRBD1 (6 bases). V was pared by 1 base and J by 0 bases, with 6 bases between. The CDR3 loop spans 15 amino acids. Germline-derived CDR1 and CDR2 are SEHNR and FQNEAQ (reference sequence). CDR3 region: CASSLEGATNEKLFF. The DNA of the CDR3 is TGTGCCAGCAGCTTAGAGGGGGCAACTAATGAAAAACTGTTTTTT.

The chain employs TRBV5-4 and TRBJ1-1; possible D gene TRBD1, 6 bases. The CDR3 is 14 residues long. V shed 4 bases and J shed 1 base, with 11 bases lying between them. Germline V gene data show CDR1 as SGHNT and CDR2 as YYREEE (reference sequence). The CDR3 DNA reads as TGTGCCAGCAGCCGCACGACAGGGAACACTGAAGCTTTCTTT. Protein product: CASSRTTGNTEAFF.

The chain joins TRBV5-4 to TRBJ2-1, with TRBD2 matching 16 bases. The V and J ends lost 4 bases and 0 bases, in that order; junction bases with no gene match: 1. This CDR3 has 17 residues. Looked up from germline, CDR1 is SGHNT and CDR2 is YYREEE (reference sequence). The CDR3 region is CASSGTSGGASYNEQFF. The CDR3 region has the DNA TGTGCCAGCAGCGGGACTAGCGGGGGGGCCTCCTACAATGAGCAGTTCTTC. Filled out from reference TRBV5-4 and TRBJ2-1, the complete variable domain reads ETGVTQSPTHLIKTRGQQVTLRCSSQSGHNTVSWYQQALGQGPQFIFQYYREEENGRGNFPPRFSGLQFPNYSSELNVNALELDDSALYLCASSGTSGGASYNEQFFGPGTRLTVL.

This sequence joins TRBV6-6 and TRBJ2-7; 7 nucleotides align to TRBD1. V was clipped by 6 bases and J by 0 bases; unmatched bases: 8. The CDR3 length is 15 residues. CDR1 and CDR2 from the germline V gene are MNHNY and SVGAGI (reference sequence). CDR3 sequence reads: CASSPIGDSSYEQYF. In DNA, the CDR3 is TGTGCCAGCAGCCCTATAGGGGACAGCTCCTACGAGCAGTACTTC.

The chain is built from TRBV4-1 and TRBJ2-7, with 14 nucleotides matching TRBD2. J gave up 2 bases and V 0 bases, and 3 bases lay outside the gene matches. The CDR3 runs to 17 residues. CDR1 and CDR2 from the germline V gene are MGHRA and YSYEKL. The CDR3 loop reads CASSQEGGLAGAYEQYF. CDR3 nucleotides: TGCGCCAGCAGCCAAGAGGGGGGACTAGCGGGGGCCTACGAGCAGTACTTC.

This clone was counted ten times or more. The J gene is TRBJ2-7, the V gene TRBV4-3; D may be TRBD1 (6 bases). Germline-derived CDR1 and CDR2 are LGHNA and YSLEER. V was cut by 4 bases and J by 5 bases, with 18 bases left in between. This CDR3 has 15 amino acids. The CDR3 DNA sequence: TGCGCCAGCAGCCGGGGACACCGTGATTCCAACGAGCAGTACTTC. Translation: CASSRGHRDSNEQYF.

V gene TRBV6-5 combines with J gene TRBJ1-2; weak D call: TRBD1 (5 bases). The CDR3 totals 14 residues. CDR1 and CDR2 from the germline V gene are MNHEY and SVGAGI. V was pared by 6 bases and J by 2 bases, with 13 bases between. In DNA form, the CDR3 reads TGTGCCAGCAGCCGAGTGGGGGGGAACTATGGCTACACCTTC. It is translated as CASSRVGGNYGYTF.

The CDR3 reads CASSQERTGGGYGYTF. CDR3 DNA sequence: TGCGCCAGCAGCCAAGAACGGACAGGGGGCGGCTATGGCTACACCTTC. The chain recombines TRBV4-1 with TRBJ1-2, with 11 positions matching TRBD1. CDR1 and CDR2 (germline): MGHRA, YSYEKL. The V and J ends lost 0 bases and 4 bases, in that order; junction bases with no gene match: 4. The CDR3 sequence is 16 residues long.

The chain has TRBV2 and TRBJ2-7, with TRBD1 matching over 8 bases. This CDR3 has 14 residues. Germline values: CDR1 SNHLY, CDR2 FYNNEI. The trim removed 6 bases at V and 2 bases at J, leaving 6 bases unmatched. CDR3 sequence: CASSPRTGTYEQYF. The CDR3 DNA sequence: TGTGCCAGCAGCCCAAGGACAGGGACCTACGAGCAGTACTTC.

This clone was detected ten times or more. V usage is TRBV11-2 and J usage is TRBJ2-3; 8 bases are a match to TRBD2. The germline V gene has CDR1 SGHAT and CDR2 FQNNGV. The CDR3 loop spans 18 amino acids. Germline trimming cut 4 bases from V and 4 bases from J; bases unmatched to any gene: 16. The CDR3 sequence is CASSSPSGARGAADTQYF. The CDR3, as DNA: TGTGCCAGCAGCTCCCCGTCGGGCGCGCGGGGGGCGGCAGATACGCAGTATTTT.

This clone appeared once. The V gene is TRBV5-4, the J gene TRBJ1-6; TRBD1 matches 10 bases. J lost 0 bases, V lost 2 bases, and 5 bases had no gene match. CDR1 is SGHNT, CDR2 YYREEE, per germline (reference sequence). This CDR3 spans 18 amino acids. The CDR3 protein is CASSFRGQGSSYNSPLHF. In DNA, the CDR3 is TGTGCCAGCAGCTTTAGGGGACAGGGGAGCTCCTATAATTCACCCCTCCACTTT.

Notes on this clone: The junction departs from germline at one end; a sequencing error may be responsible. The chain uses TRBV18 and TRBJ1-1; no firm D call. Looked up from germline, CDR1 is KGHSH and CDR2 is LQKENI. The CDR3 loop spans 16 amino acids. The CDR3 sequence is CASSPPSGRYRTEAFF. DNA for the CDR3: TGTGCCAGCTCGCCACCCTCGGGTCGCTATAGGACTGAAGCTTTCTTT. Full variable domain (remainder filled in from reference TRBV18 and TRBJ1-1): NAGVMQNPRHLVRRRGQEARLRCSPMKGHSHVYWYRQLPEEGLKFMVYLQKENIIDESGMPKERFSAEFPKEGPSILRIQQVVRGDSAAYFCASSPPSGRYRTEAFFGQGTRLTVV.

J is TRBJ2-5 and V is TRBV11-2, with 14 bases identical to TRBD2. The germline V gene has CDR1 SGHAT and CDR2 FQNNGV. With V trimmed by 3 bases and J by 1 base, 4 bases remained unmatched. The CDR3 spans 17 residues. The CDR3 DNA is TGTGCCAGCAGCTTGGGTGGGACTAGCGGGGGCCAAGAGACCCAGTACTTC. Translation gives CASSLGGTSGGQETQYF.

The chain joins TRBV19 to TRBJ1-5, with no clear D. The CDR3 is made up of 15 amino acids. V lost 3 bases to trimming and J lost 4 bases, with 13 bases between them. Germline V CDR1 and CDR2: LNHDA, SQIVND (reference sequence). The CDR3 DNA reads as TGTGCCAGTAGTATGACCCGGGGAGATAATCAGCCCCAGCATTTT. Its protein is CASSMTRGDNQPQHF.

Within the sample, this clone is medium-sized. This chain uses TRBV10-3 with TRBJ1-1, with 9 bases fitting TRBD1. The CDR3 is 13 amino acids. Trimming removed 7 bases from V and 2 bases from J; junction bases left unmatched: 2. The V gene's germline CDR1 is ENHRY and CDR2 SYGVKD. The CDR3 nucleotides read TGTGCCATCAAGGACAGGGGCAACACTGAAGCTTTCTTT. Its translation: CAIKDRGNTEAFF.

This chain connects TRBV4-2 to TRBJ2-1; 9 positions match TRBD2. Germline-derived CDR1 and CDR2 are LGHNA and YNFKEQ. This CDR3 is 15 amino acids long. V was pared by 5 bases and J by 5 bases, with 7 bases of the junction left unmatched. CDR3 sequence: CASSDRGGADNEQFF. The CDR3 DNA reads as TGTGCCAGCAGCGACCGCGGGGGGGCCGACAATGAGCAGTTCTTC.

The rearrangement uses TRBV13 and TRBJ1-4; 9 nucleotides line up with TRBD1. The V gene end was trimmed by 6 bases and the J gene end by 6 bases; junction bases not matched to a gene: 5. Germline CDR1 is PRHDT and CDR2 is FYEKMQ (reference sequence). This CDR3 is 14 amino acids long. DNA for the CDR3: TGTGCCAGCAGGCCGGGACAGGGCCATGAAAAACTGTTTTTT. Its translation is CASRPGQGHEKLFF.

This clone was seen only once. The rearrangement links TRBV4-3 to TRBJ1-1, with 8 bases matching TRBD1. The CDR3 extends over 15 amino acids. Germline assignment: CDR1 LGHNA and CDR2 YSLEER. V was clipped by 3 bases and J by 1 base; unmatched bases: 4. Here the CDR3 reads CASSQATGANTEAFF. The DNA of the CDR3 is TGCGCCAGCAGCCAGGCGACAGGGGCGAACACTGAAGCTTTCTTT.

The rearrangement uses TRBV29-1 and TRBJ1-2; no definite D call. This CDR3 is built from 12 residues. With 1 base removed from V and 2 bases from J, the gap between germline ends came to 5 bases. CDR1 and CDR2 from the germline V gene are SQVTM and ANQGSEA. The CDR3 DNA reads TGCAGCGTTGAAGGCAGAAACTATGGCTACACCTTC. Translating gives CSVEGRNYGYTF. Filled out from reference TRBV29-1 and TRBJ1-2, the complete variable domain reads SAVISQKPSRDICQRGTSLTIQCQVDSQVTMMFWYRQQPGQSLTLIATANQGSEATYESGFVIDKFPISRPNLTFSTLTVSNMSPEDSSIYLCSVEGRNYGYTFGSGTRLTVV.

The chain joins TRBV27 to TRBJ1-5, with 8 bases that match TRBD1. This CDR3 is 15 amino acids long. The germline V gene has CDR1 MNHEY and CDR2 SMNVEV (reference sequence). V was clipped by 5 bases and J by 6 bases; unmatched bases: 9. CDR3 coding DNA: TGTGCCAGCAGTCACACCCCGGACAGGGCTCAGCCCCAGCATTTT. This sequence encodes CASSHTPDRAQPQHF.